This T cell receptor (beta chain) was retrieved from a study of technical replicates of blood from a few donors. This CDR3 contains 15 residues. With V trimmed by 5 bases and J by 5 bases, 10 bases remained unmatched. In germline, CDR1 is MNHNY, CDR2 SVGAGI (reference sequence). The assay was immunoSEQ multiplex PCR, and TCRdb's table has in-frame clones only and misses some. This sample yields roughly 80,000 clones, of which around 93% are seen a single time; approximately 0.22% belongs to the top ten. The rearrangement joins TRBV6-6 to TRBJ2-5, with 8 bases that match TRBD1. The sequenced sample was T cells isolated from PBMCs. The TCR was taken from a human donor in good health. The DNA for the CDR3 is TGTGCCAGCAGTACTACGACAGGGGATTTGGAGACCCAGTACTTC. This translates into CASSTTTGDLETQYF.